This T cell receptor (beta chain) comes out of a study of T cell responses to AZD1222 COVID-19 vaccine. The CDR3 totals 13 residues. Germline CDR1 reads LGHDT; CDR2 reads YNNKEL (reference sequence). With 3 bases removed from V and 2 bases from J, the gap between germline ends came to 7 bases. Assay used: immunoSEQ multiplex PCR; TCRdb lists only in-frame clones, some missing. The sample consists of 95,000 to 130,000 clones, approximately 84% of them appearing once. V and J are TRBV3-1 (or the pseudogene TRBV3-2) and TRBJ1-1, with D uncertain. Sequences were derived from peripheral blood, sampled on day 0 of AZD1222 vaccination. The receptor was derived from an adult in good health. The CDR3 region is CASSHQRNTEAFF. DNA of the CDR3: TGTGCCAGCAGCCACCAGAGAAACACTGAAGCTTTCTTT.